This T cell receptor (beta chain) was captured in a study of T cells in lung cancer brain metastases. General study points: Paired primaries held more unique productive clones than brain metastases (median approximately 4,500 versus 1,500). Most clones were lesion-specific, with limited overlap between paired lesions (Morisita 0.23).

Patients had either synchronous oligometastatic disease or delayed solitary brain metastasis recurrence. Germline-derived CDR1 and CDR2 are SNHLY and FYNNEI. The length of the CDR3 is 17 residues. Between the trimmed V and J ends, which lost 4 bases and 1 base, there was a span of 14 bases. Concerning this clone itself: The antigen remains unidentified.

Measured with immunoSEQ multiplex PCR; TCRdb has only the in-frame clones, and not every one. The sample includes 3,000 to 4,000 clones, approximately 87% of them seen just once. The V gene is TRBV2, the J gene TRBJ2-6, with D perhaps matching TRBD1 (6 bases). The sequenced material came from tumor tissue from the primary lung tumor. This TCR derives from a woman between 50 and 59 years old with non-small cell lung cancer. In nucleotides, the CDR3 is TGTGCCAGCAGTGGAGGGGGACGGTTTTCTGGGGCCAACGTCCTGACTTTC. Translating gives CASSGGGRFSGANVLTF. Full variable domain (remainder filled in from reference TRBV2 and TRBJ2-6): EPEVTQTPSHQVTQMGQEVILRCVPISNHLYFYWYRQILGQKVEFLVSFYNNEISEKSEIFDDQFSVERPDGSNFTLKIRSTKLEDSAMYFCASSGGGRFSGANVLTFGAGSRLTVL.